This TCR beta chain was identified during a study of T-cell memory formation after mild COVID-19. This clonotype was recorded a few times. This CDR3 is 13 amino acids long. Germline lookup yields CDR1 SGHDN and CDR2 FVKESK. V lost 8 bases to trimming and J lost 7 bases, with 15 bases between them. Via MiXCR, TCRdb re-called the 5' RACE reads, giving one row per CDR3 protein. There are 250,000 to 300,000 distinct CDR3 sequences in the sample; about 17% occur only once, and roughly 20% lies in the top ten. Source material: PBMCs or a T cell subset sorted from them (not recorded which). The sequence derives from a man younger than 30 who had mild COVID-19 (a few samples of this study predate the infection). Cell type and time point are not known. This chain uses TRBV14 with TRBJ1-5; D uncertain. CDR3 nucleotide sequence: TGTGCCAGCCTAGGCGCCTTGGACCAGCCCCAGCATTTT. This gives the protein CASLGALDQPQHF.